In this sample, the clone carrying this T cell receptor (beta chain) turned up many times. What it binds is unknown. The entry originates in a study of T-cell memory formation after mild COVID-19. Whole-study context: TCR clusters showed largely donor specificity. Study-level findings and limits: Most CD4+ clones that shrank were in CM and EM, while CD8+ ones turned up in EMRA. Confirmation was lacking for SARS-CoV-2 specificity of second-wave clones that peaked on day 37.

V lost 7 bases to trimming and J lost 4 bases, with 19 bases between them. Per germline, CDR1 MDHEN and CDR2 SYDVKM. The CDR3 runs to 15 residues. TCRdb passed the 5' RACE reads through MiXCR, listing each CDR3 protein once. The sample includes a few hundred thousand distinct CDR3 sequences, around 10% of them seen just once. Sequenced material: PBMCs or a T cell subset sorted from them (not recorded which). The genes are TRBV28 and TRBJ1-1, with TRBD1 as a possible D gene (6 bases). The TCR comes from a man between 18 and 29 years old who had mild COVID-19 (a few samples of this study predate the infection). Cell type and time point are not known. The CDR3 protein is CASNLNTGRGTEAFF. The DNA for the CDR3 is TGTGCCAGCAACCTGAATACAGGGAGGGGCACTGAAGCTTTCTTT.